This T cell receptor (beta chain) was profiled in a study of cytomegalovirus exposure and HLA in healthy donors. Study information: Assignment to the Caucasian-associated ancestry cluster applied to approximately 80% of the approximately 420 genotyped donors.

Likely unrecorded immune exposures existed in these nominally healthy donors. The germline V gene encodes CDR1 MNHNY and CDR2 SVGAGI (reference sequence). The CDR3 is made up of 13 amino acids. V shed 6 bases, J shed 6 bases, and the junction held 5 bases outside the gene matches. About this clone: Its antigen is still unknown.

Researchers ran the PCR with 60 Vbeta and 13 Jbeta primers. TCRdb's table, derived via immunoSEQ multiplex PCR, lists solely in-frame clones and lacks some. The sample holds 150,000 to 180,000 clones, 65% to 80% seen once. Study-level findings and limits: Across donors, most TCRs were seen rarely, yet some public ones were widespread. Accurate predictions that matched the HLA-A and HLA-B alleles of most subjects were reportedly made from TCR beta sequences.

The sequenced material came from PBMCs. The J gene is TRBJ1-2, the V gene TRBV6-6, with 9 bases aligning to TRBD1. This receptor was identified in a woman in her 40s in good health and CMV-seronegative. For the CDR3, the DNA is TGTGCCAGCAGCGCCGGGACAGGGCATGGCTACACCTTC. Its protein is CASSAGTGHGYTF.